The text below deals with one TCR beta chain. Its cognate antigen is unknown. The 5'RACE template-switching step produced TCR cDNA and added a universal primer site and UMIs. One entry per CDR3 protein, called by TCRdb with MiXCR from the 5' RACE reads. The table lists just under 600,000 distinct CDR3 sequences, roughly 14% of them singletons. This sample was included in a study of T cells after yellow fever vaccination. Findings of the study overall: At approximately 96% for CD4 and approximately 88% for CD8, most primary-vaccination clones showed up again after the booster. Although the secondary response was weaker, it peaked faster, at day 5 versus 15.

V was cut by 1 base and J by 0 bases, with 10 bases left in between. The CDR3 is 15 residues long. Germline V lookup: CDR1 DFQATT, CDR2 SNEGSKA (reference sequence). J is TRBJ2-1 and V is TRBV20-1, with a tentative D call TRBD2 (6 bases). Sequencing used PBMCs, obtained on the day of the yellow fever booster vaccination. This TCR was recovered from a man younger than 45 who received the YFV17D yellow fever vaccine. CDR3 DNA: TGCAGTGCTAGAGTTCCCGGGAGCTCCTACAATGAGCAGTTCTTC. As protein: CSARVPGSSYNEQFF.